Presented here are 12 T cell receptor beta chains from one specimen sequenced in a study of cytomegalovirus exposure and HLA in healthy donors. The PCR employed 60 Vbeta primers together with 13 Jbeta primers. Data came from immunoSEQ multiplex PCR; TCRdb stores just in-frame clones and leaves some out. This sample has approximately 89,000 clones, with 62% found just once. Material for sequencing was PBMCs. The receptors here all came from a woman in her 30s in good health and CMV-seropositive.

V and J are TRBV5-6 and TRBJ1-2; 9 nucleotides agree with TRBD1. The CDR3 extends over 14 amino acids. With 4 bases clipped from V and 5 bases from J, the junction kept 6 bases outside the gene matches. From germline, CDR1 is SGHDT and CDR2 YYEEEE. The CDR3 DNA sequence: TGTGCCAGCAGCCGCCAACAGGGGGCGTATGGCTACACCTTC. This codes for CASSRQQGAYGYTF.

V is TRBV19 and J is TRBJ1-2; TRBD1 is a possible D gene (5 bases). With 3 bases removed from V and 4 bases from J, the gap between germline ends came to 15 bases. Germline CDR1 reads LNHDA; CDR2 reads SQIVND (reference sequence). This CDR3 region has 15 residues. Here the CDR3 reads CASSIPGEGIYGYTF. CDR3 nucleotide sequence: TGTGCCAGTAGTATTCCTGGGGAGGGGATCTATGGCTACACCTTC.

DNA of the CDR3: TGTGCCAGTAGTGACAGGGGGGAGGGTGAGCAGTTCTTC. Residues: CASSDRGEGEQFF. V is TRBV19 and J is TRBJ2-1; 9 bases fit TRBD1. V shed 5 bases and J 9 bases; nucleotides not matched to a gene: 5. CDR3 length: 13 amino acids. Germline values: CDR1 LNHDA, CDR2 SQIVND (reference sequence). Looking up the rest from reference TRBV19 and TRBJ2-1 gives the full variable domain: DGGITQSPKYLFRKEGQNVTLSCEQNLNHDAMYWYRQDPGQGLRLIYYSQIVNDFQKGDIAEGYSVSREKKESFPLTVTSAQKNPTAFYLCASSDRGEGEQFFGPGTRLTVL.

The chain carries TRBV27 and TRBJ2-5; D might be TRBD2 (5 bases). Germline CDR1 MNHEY, CDR2 SMNVEV (reference sequence). The ends were cut back, 0 bases at V and 4 bases at J, with 9 bases in the middle. This CDR3 is 14 amino acids long. This chain's CDR3 is CASSLSVGGETQYF. The CDR3 DNA is TGTGCCAGCAGTTTATCTGTCGGAGGAGAGACCCAGTACTTC.

This clone was counted many times. Distinct nucleotide sequences in the sample also encode this CDR3. This chain connects TRBV6-1 to TRBJ1-2; D is uncertain. This CDR3 spans 11 amino acids. The V gene's germline CDR1 is MNHNS and CDR2 SASEGT. Trimming shortened V by 5 bases and J by 2 bases, and 3 bases separated the two germline ends. The CDR3 loop reads CASSTNYGYTF. The CDR3, as DNA: TGTGCCAGCAGTACAAACTATGGCTACACCTTC.

V gene TRBV6-5 combines with J gene TRBJ1-2, with D tentatively TRBD1 (5 bases). This CDR3 region has 15 residues. The germline V gene has CDR1 MNHEY and CDR2 SVGAGI. V was cut by 4 bases and J by 2 bases, with 14 bases left in between. CDR3 coding DNA: TGTGCCAGCAGTTCCCCGGGGGGGGTGAACTATGGCTACACCTTC. It is translated as CASSSPGGVNYGYTF.

The V and J genes are TRBV4-2 and TRBJ2-4; 9 nucleotides align to TRBD1. CDR1 and CDR2 from the germline V gene are LGHNA and YNFKEQ. After removal of 4 bases from V and 5 bases from J, the junction contained 12 bases not matched to a gene. This CDR3 comprises 17 residues. Here the CDR3 reads CASSPRDRVIEENIQYF. The DNA for the CDR3 is TGTGCCAGCAGCCCCCGGGACAGGGTGATAGAGGAAAACATTCAGTACTTC.

This chain connects TRBV11-3 to TRBJ1-3, with unresolved D. The CDR3 is made up of 14 amino acids. Trimming removed 5 bases at V and 3 bases at J, with 11 bases between. CDR1 is SGHNT, CDR2 YENEEA, per germline. The CDR3 coding sequence is TGTGCCAGCAGCCGAGGTACGGATGGAAACACCATATATTTT. Encoded protein: CASSRGTDGNTIYF.

The chain couples TRBV28 to TRBJ1-4, with TRBD1 matching over 7 bases. Germline values: CDR1 MDHEN, CDR2 SYDVKM. This CDR3 spans 14 amino acids. Trimming at V came to 5 bases and at J to 8 bases, leaving 8 bases not matched to a gene. The CDR3 region is CASSLQGIKEKLFF. The DNA of the CDR3 is TGTGCCAGCAGTCTACAGGGGATTAAGGAAAAACTGTTTTTT. The whole variable domain, filled in from reference TRBV28 and TRBJ1-4, reads DVKVTQSSRYLVKRTGEKVFLECVQDMDHENMFWYRQDPGLGLRLIYFSYDVKMKEKGDIPEGYSVSREKKERFSLILESASTNQTSMYLCASSLQGIKEKLFFGSGTQLSVL.

The chain recombines TRBV18 with TRBJ1-3, with TRBD1 as a possible D gene (6 bases). This CDR3 has 18 residues. Trimming cost V 3 bases and J 0 bases, with 18 bases left between them. The germline CDR1 and CDR2 sequences are KGHSH and LQKENI. Here the CDR3 reads CASSPGLGASNSGNTIYF. The CDR3 bases are TGTGCCAGCTCACCCGGACTGGGGGCGTCGAACTCTGGAAACACCATATATTTT.

The chain carries TRBV6-6 and TRBJ2-7; TRBD1 matches 7 bases. The trim removed 10 bases at V and 3 bases at J, leaving 12 bases unmatched. Germline V lookup: CDR1 MNHNY, CDR2 SVGAGI (reference sequence). The CDR3 has 14 residues. The CDR3: CATHRGPPDYEQYF. The CDR3 region has the DNA TGTGCCACCCACAGGGGCCCTCCGGACTACGAGCAGTACTTC.

V is TRBV5-8 and J is TRBJ1-2; TRBD1 might be the D (6 bases). V lost 2 bases to trimming and J lost 8 bases, with 10 bases between them. The germline gives CDR1 SGHTS, CDR2 YDEGEE. This CDR3 spans 12 amino acids. In nucleotides, the CDR3 is TGTGCCAGCAGCTTAGTCAGGGGAGGCTACACCTTC. Amino acids: CASSLVRGGYTF.